This T cell receptor (beta chain) emerged from a study of cytomegalovirus exposure and HLA in healthy donors. Study background: There were 90 million to 130 million unique TCR beta sequences, drawn from approximately 190 million T cells, in an earlier analysis.

PCR employed 60 Vbeta and 13 Jbeta primers. Sequencing used immunoSEQ multiplex PCR; TCRdb keeps in-frame clones, though not all of them. This repertoire shows 150,000 to 200,000 clones, roughly 80% found once; its top ten account for around 7.7%. In the case of this clone: Its antigen is as yet unknown.

Study-wide results and caveats: Upon later analysis, TCR association rates were observed to vary by HLA locus, being highest for DRB1 and lowest for HLA-C. The study assumed roughly uniform donor sequencing depth for presence/absence analyses.

V dropped 0 bases and J dropped 4; count of bases not matched to a gene: 4. Germline V gives CDR1 MGHRA, CDR2 YSYEKL. The CDR3 extends over 15 amino acids. These donors counted as nominally healthy when sampled, but unrecorded immune exposures were likely. The J gene is TRBJ2-7, the V gene TRBV4-1; 9 nucleotides align to TRBD2. This receptor was obtained from a woman aged 40 to 55 in good health and CMV-seropositive. The specimen sequenced was PBMCs. This CDR3 reads CASSQDGTSLYEQYF. In nucleotides, the CDR3 is TGCGCCAGCAGCCAAGACGGGACTAGCTTGTACGAGCAGTACTTC.